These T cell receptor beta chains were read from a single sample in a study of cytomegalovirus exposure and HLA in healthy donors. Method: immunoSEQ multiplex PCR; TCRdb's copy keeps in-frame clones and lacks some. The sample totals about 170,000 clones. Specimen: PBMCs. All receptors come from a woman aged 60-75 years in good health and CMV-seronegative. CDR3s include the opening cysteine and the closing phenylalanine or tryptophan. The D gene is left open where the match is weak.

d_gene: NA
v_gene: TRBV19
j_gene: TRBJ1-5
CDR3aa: CASSMEVRSNQPQHF
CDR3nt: TGTGCCAGTAGTATGGAGGTTCGTAGCAATCAGCCCCAGCATTTT

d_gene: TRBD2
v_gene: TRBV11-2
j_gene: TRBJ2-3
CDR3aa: CASSFSGVSTDTQYF
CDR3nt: TGTGCCAGCAGTTTCAGCGGGGTTAGCACAGATACGCAGTATTTT

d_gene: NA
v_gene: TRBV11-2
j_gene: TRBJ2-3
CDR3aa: CASSFPTFPPSTDTQYF
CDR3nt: TGTGCCAGCAGCTTCCCTACCTTTCCGCCTAGCACAGATACGCAGTATTTT

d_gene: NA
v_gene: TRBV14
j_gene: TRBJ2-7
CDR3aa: CASSRSRGSGLYEQYF
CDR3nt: TGTGCCAGCAGCCGGTCCCGGGGGAGCGGGCTTTACGAGCAGTACTTC

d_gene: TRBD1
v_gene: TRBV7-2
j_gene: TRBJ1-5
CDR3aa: CASSLRGQRGQPQHF
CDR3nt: TGTGCCAGCAGCTTAAGGGGACAGCGCGGTCAGCCCCAGCATTTT

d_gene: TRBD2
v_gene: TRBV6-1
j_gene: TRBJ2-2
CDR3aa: CASRIERGNTGELFF
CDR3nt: TGTGCCAGCCGGATAGAGCGGGGGAACACCGGGGAGCTGTTTTTT

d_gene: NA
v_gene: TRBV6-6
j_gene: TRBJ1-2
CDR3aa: CASSYGGDFPYGYTF
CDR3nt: TGTGCCAGCAGTTACGGCGGTGATTTCCCCTATGGCTACACCTTC

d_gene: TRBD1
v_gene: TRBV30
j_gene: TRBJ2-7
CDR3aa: CAWSAGQGMGKQYF
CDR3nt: TGTGCCTGGAGTGCAGGACAGGGAATGGGTAAGCAGTACTTC

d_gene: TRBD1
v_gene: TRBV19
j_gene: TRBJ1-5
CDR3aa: CASSMGQGAINQPQHF
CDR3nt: TGTGCCAGTAGTATGGGACAGGGGGCGATCAATCAGCCCCAGCATTTT

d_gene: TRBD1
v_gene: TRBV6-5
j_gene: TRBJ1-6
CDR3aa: CASSPRDRVIVPLHF
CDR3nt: TGTGCCAGCAGTCCCCGGGACAGGGTGATCGTACCCCTCCACTTT

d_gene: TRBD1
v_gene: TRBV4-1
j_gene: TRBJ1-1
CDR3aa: CASSTRQGRSTEAFF
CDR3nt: TGCGCCAGCAGCACCCGACAGGGAAGGAGCACTGAAGCTTTCTTT

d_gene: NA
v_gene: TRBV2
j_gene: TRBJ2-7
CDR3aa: CASSDRASYEQYF
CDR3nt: TGTGCCAGCAGTGACAGGGCGTCCTACGAGCAGTACTTC

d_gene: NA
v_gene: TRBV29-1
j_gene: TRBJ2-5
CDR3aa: CSVVGVQETQYF
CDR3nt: TGCAGCGTTGTAGGGGTCCAAGAGACCCAGTACTTC

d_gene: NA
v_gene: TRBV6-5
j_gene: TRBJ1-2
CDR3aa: CASSYTTLAYGYTF
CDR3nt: TGTGCCAGCAGTTACACCACCTTGGCCTATGGCTACACCTTC

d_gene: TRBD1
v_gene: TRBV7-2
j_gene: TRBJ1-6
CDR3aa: CASSPQGAYNSPLHF
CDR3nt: TGTGCCAGCAGCCCACAGGGGGCGTATAATTCACCCCTCCACTTT

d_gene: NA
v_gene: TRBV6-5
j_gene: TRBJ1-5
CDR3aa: CASSPDRNQPQHF
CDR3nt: TGTGCCAGCAGCCCGGACAGAAATCAGCCCCAGCATTTT

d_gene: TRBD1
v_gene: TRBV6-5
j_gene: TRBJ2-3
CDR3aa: CASSPGTVFTDTQYF
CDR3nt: TGTGCCAGCAGCCCCGGGACAGTTTTTACAGATACGCAGTATTTT

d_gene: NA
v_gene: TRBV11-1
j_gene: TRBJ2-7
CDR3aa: CASSLAAPYEQYF
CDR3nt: TGTGCCAGCAGCTTAGCGGCACCCTACGAGCAGTACTTC

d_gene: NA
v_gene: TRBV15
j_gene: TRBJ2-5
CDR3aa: CATSAREETQYF
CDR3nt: TGTGCCACCAGCGCCAGGGAAGAGACCCAGTACTTC

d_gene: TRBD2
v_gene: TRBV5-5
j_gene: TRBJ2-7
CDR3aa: CASRETSGLSEQYF
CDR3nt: TGTGCCAGCAGGGAGACTAGCGGGCTATCCGAGCAGTACTTC

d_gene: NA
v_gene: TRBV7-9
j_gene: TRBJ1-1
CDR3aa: CASSPGQGIGNTEAFF
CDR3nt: TGTGCCAGCAGTCCCGGTCAGGGGATAGGGAACACTGAAGCTTTCTTT

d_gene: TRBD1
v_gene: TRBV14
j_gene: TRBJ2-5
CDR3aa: CASSLGTVTGGTQYF
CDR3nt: TGTGCCAGCAGCCTAGGGACAGTTACAGGTGGGACCCAGTACTTC

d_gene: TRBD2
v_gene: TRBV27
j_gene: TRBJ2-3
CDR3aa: CASSWRGVAYF
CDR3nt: TGTGCCAGCAGCTGGCGGGGGGTCGCTTATTTT

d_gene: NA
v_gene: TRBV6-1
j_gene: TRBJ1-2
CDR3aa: CASRPTGANYGYTF
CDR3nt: TGTGCCAGCAGACCGACAGGAGCTAACTATGGCTACACCTTC

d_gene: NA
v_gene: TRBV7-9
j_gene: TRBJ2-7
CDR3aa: CASSLPDNSYEQYF
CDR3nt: TGTGCCAGCAGCTTACCGGACAACTCCTACGAGCAGTACTTC

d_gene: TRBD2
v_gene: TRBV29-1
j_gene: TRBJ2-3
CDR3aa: CSVTSGGYSTDTQYF
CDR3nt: TGCAGCGTAACTAGCGGGGGGTATAGCACAGATACGCAGTATTTT

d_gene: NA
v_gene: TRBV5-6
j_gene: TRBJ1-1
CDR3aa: CASSLAVGSLNTEAFF
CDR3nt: TGTGCCAGCAGCTTGGCCGTTGGTAGTTTGAACACTGAAGCTTTCTTT

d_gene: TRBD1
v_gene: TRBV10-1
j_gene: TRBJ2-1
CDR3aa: CASSGSRDSHNNEQFF
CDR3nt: TGCGCCAGCAGTGGCTCCAGGGACAGCCATAACAATGAGCAGTTCTTC

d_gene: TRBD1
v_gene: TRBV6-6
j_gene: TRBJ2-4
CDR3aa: CASAYRRDSQNIQYF
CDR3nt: TGTGCCAGCGCCTACCGCCGGGACAGTCAAAACATTCAGTACTTC

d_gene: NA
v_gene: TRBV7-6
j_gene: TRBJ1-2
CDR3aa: CASSLRGMNYGYTF
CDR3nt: TGTGCCAGCAGCTTAAGGGGGATGAACTATGGCTACACCTTC

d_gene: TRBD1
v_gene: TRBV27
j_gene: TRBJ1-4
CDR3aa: CASSLLRQGRFGLNEKLFF
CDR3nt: TGTGCCAGCAGTCTCCTCCGACAGGGCAGGTTCGGCCTTAATGAAAAACTGTTTTTT

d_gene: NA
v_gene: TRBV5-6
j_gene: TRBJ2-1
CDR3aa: CASSSNNEQFF
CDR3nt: TGTGCCAGCAGCTCAAACAATGAGCAGTTCTTC

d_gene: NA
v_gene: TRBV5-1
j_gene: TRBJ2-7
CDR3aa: CASSLDQNEQYF
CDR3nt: TGCGCCAGCAGCTTGGACCAGAACGAGCAGTACTTC

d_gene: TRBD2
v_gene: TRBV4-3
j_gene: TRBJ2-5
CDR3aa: CASSQDPSGGGETQYF
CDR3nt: TGCGCCAGCAGCCAAGACCCTAGCGGGGGCGGGGAGACCCAGTACTTC

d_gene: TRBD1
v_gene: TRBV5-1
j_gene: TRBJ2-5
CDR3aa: CASSRGTGQETQYF
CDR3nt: TGCGCCAGCAGCAGGGGGACAGGGCAAGAGACCCAGTACTTC

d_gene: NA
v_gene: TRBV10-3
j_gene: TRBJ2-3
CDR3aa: CAISDLNRESTDTQYF
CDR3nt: TGTGCCATCAGTGACCTAAACCGGGAAAGCACAGATACGCAGTATTTT

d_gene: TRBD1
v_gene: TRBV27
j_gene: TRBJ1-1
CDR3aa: CASSFPGGQGREAFF
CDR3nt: TGTGCCAGCAGTTTTCCTGGGGGACAGGGGAGGGAAGCTTTCTTT

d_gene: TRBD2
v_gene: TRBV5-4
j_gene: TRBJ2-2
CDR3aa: CASSFTSGTNTGELFF
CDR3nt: TGTGCCAGCAGCTTTACTAGCGGGACGAACACCGGGGAGCTGTTTTTT

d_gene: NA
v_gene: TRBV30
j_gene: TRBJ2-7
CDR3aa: CAWSSRGYEQYF
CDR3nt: TGTGCCTGGAGTTCCAGGGGCTACGAGCAGTACTTC

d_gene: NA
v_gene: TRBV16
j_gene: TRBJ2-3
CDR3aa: CASSQRTNTDTQYF
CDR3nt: TGTGCCAGCAGCCAAAGAACAAACACAGATACGCAGTATTTT

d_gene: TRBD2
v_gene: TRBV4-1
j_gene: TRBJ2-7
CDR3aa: CASSPLIAGTYEQYF
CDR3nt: TGCGCCAGCAGCCCCCTTATAGCGGGGACCTACGAGCAGTACTTC

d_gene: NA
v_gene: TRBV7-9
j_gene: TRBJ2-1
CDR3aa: CASSLFLASEQFF
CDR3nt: TGTGCCAGCAGCTTGTTTCTCGCTAGTGAGCAGTTCTTC

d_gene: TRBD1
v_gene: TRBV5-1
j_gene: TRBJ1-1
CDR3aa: CASSLGTGPGAFF
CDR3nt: TGCGCCAGCAGCTTGGGGACAGGCCCGGGAGCTTTCTTT

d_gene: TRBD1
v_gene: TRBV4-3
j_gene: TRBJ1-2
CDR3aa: CASSPLDRGYGYTF
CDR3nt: TGCGCCAGCAGCCCATTGGACAGGGGATATGGCTACACCTTC

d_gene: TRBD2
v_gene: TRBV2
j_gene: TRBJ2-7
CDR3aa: CASSGKAGSPYEQYF
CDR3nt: TGTGCCAGCAGTGGAAAAGCGGGATCGCCCTACGAGCAGTACTTC

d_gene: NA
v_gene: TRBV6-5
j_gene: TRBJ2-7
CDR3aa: CASSYQVTEAGEQYF
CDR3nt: TGTGCCAGCAGTTACCAGGTGACAGAAGCAGGCGAGCAGTACTTC

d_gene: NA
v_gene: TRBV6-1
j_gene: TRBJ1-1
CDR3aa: CASTPSGPEAFF
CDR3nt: TGTGCCAGCACCCCTTCGGGTCCTGAAGCTTTCTTT

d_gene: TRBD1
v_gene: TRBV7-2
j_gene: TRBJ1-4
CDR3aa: CASSQGQGSEKLFF
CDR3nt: TGTGCCAGCAGCCAAGGACAGGGGAGTGAAAAACTGTTTTTT

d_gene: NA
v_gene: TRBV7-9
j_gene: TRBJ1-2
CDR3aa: CASSKDSHTYYGYTF
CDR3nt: TGTGCCAGCAGCAAAGACAGCCACACATACTATGGCTACACCTTC

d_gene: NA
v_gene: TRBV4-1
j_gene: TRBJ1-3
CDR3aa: CASSQVWQFGNTIYF
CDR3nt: TGCGCCAGCAGCCAAGTGTGGCAGTTTGGAAACACCATATATTTT

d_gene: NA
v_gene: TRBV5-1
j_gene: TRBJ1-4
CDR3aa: CASSLGRGLATNEKLFF
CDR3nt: TGCGCCAGCAGCCTGGGCAGGGGCCTTGCAACTAATGAAAAACTGTTTTTT

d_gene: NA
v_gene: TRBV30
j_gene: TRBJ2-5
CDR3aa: CAWNCETQYF
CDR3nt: TGTGCCTGGAACTGTGAGACCCAGTACTTC

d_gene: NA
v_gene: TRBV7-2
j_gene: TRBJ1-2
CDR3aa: CASSLGQGHYGYTF
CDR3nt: TGTGCCAGCAGCTTAGGCCAGGGCCACTATGGCTACACCTTC

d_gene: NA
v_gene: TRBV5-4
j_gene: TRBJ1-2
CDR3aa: CASSRTPPDGYTF
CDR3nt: TGTGCCAGCAGCAGGACACCTCCTGATGGCTACACCTTC

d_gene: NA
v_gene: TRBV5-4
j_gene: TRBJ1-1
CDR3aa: CASSLDPRGGENTEAFF
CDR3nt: TGTGCCAGCAGCTTGGACCCCCGAGGCGGGGAGAACACTGAAGCTTTCTTT